The 16 T cell receptor beta chains in this list originate from one sample, sequenced in a study of molecular identifiers for immune sequencing clone quantification. TCRdb redid the calling of the PCR reads with MiXCR, one entry per CDR3 protein. The sample yields about 630,000 distinct CDR3 sequences, roughly 23% seen once. The sample consisted of naive CD8+ T cells from blood, with Jurkat cell RNA spiked in. The subset here: FACS-sorted CD8+CD4-CCR7+CD45RA+ naive T cells. The receptors shown here come from a human donor in good health. Some libraries in this study had Jurkat cell RNA spiked in.

The table lists this clonotype with a few counts. This sequence joins TRBV6-6 and TRBJ2-2; maybe TRBD2 (5 bases). Per the germline V gene, CDR1 is MNHNY and CDR2 is SVGAGI (reference sequence). The CDR3 has 14 amino acids. Trimming removed 3 bases from V and 7 bases from J, with 12 bases in between. The CDR3 here is CASSYSEAVGELFF. CDR3 nucleotide sequence: TGTGCCAGCAGTTATTCCGAAGCGGTCGGGGAGCTGTTTTTT.

In regard to this clonotype: A much bigger clone sits one base away, suggesting this may be a read error. The missing conserved phenylalanine or tryptophan at the end of this CDR3 makes a read error likely. J is TRBJ1-3 and V is TRBV30; D is ambiguous. Deletions cut 0 bases from V and 4 bases from J, with 4 bases between. This CDR3 comprises 12 residues. CDR1 and CDR2 from the germline V gene are GTSNPN and SVGIG (reference sequence). CDR3 loop: CAWSVLGNTIYL. CDR3 bases: TGTGCCTGGAGTGTATTGGGAAACACCATATATCTT.

J is TRBJ1-2 and V is TRBV19; tentatively, D is TRBD1 (5 bases). The CDR3 is 14 residues long. The germline V gene has CDR1 LNHDA and CDR2 SQIVND (reference sequence). V was cut by 3 bases and J by 0 bases, with 8 bases left in between. The CDR3 protein is CASSIQGANYGYTF. In nucleotides, the CDR3 is TGTGCCAGTAGTATTCAGGGAGCTAACTATGGCTACACCTTC.

The chain combines TRBV12-3 or TRBV12-4 with TRBJ1-1, with unresolved D. CDR3 length: 13 amino acids. V lost 6 bases and J 10 bases, leaving 18 bases between the germline ends. The CDR3, as DNA: TGTGCCAGCAGCACACCTTTTTATCCTGCAGCTTTCTTT. Amino acids: CASSTPFYPAAFF.

This clonotype turned up a few times. This chain joins TRBV24-1 and TRBJ2-1; 12 bases are shared with TRBD2. Germline CDR1 reads KGHDR; CDR2 reads SFDVKD. This CDR3 spans 16 amino acids. V lost 4 bases to trimming and J lost 7 bases; unmatched junction nucleotides: 7. CDR3 nucleotide sequence: TGTGCCACCAGTGACTGGACTAGCGGGATTGGTAATGAGCAGTTCTTC. Its protein product is CATSDWTSGIGNEQFF.

This clonotype was counted only a few times. The V gene is TRBV6-2 or TRBV6-3, the J gene TRBJ2-3; 7 nucleotides align to TRBD1. The germline gives CDR1 MNHEY, CDR2 SVGEGT. Losses at the gene ends were 6 bases for V and 6 bases for J; bases not matched to a gene: 15. The CDR3 totals 16 residues. CDR3 bases: TGTGCCAGCAGCCGGGGTCCGGGACAGCGTCCGGATACGCAGTATTTT. This encodes CASSRGPGQRPDTQYF.

This chain connects TRBV5-6 to TRBJ1-2, with 9 positions matching TRBD1. The CDR3 has 13 amino acids. The germline V gene has CDR1 SGHDT and CDR2 YYEEEE. The V segment lost 6 bases and the J segment 6 bases; nucleotides outside the gene matches: 6. CDR3 DNA: TGTGCCAGCACCATGGGACAGGGCAATGGCTACACCTTC. Protein sequence: CASTMGQGNGYTF.

This clonotype has just a few counts. CDR3: CASSTRDGNTQYF. The DNA of the CDR3 is TGTGCCAGTAGTACCCGGGACGGTAATACGCAGTATTTT. The V call is TRBV19, the J call TRBJ2-3; D may match TRBD1 or TRBD2 (5 bases each). Germline CDR1 LNHDA, CDR2 SQIVND (reference sequence). Trimming cost V 4 bases and J 7 bases, with 12 bases left between them. CDR3 length: 13 amino acids.

V is TRBV7-6 and J is TRBJ1-4; D is uncertain. Germline V gene lookup returns CDR1 SGHVS and CDR2 FNYEAQ. The CDR3 loop spans 12 amino acids. V lost 4 bases to trimming and J lost 12 bases, with 12 bases between them. CDR3 sequence: CASSSGREELFF. The DNA for the CDR3 is TGTGCCAGCAGCTCCGGGAGAGAAGAACTGTTTTTT.

This clonotype was found a few times. The V gene is TRBV27, the J gene TRBJ2-5; D tentatively reads TRBD1 or TRBD2 (5 bases each). Germline V CDR1 and CDR2: MNHEY, SMNVEV (reference sequence). The CDR3 consists of 14 residues. The V end was cut by 8 bases, the J end by 2 bases, with 15 bases between. Here the CDR3 DNA reads TGTGCCAGCCGTCCGGGACGTCTTCAAGAGACCCAGTACTTC. Translating it yields CASRPGRLQETQYF.

The rearrangement joins TRBV29-1 to TRBJ2-7; possibly TRBD1 for D (6 bases). Germline-derived CDR1 and CDR2 are SQVTM and ANQGSEA. V was shortened by 7 bases and J by 2 bases, with 18 bases between the two germline ends. This CDR3 spans 14 amino acids. CDR3 sequence (DNA): TGCAGCGCCGTTGGGGTGGGACAAGCCTACGAGCAGTACTTC. Translating it yields CSAVGVGQAYEQYF.

J is TRBJ1-2 and V is TRBV29-1, with TRBD1 as a possible D gene (5 bases). V dropped 6 bases and J dropped 5 bases, with 19 bases sitting between them. The CDR3 contains 14 residues. CDR1 is SQVTM and CDR2 is ANQGSEA in the germline V gene. CDR3 loop: CSVVGDGETYGYTF. As DNA, the CDR3 is TGCAGCGTCGTTGGGGACGGAGAGACTTATGGCTACACCTTC.

Concerning this clonotype itself: One end of the junction is discordant with germline, which a read error may explain. V usage is TRBV9 and J usage is TRBJ1-6, with D maybe TRBD1 (6 bases). The CDR3 runs 15 residues. The germline V gene has CDR1 SGDLS and CDR2 YYNGEE. Here the CDR3 DNA reads TGTCCCACCACCCCCGGCGGACAGATAAATTCACCCCACCACTTT. Translated: CPTTPGGQINSPHHF.

This clonotype has at least ten counts. The chain uses TRBV5-8 and TRBJ2-4, with D possibly called TRBD1 or TRBD2 (5 bases each). CDR1 is SGHTS, CDR2 YDEGEE, per germline. The CDR3 sequence is 17 residues long. V lost 5 bases and J lost 1, with 19 bases in between. The CDR3 loop is CASRLGPPRKAKNIQYF. The CDR3 bases are TGTGCCAGCAGACTGGGACCCCCAAGGAAGGCCAAAAACATTCAGTACTTC. Looking up the rest from reference TRBV5-8 and TRBJ2-4 gives the full variable domain: EAGVTQSPTHLIKTRGQQATLRCSPISGHTSVYWYQQALGLGLQFLLWYDEGEERNRGNFPPRFSGRQFPNYSSELNVNALELEDSALYLCASRLGPPRKAKNIQYFGAGTRLSVL.

In the case of this clonotype: A much larger clone sits a single nucleotide away, making a read error possible. J is TRBJ2-7 and V is TRBV25-1, with D tentatively TRBD2 (5 bases). The CDR3 has 11 amino acids. CDR1 MGHDK and CDR2 SYGVNS come from the germline V gene. V shed 2 bases and J shed 7 bases, with 6 bases lying between them. In nucleotides, the CDR3 is TGTGCCAGCAGTGAAGGGAGAGAGCAGTACTTC. Protein sequence: CASSEGREQYF.

Remarks on this clonotype: The CDR3 does not close with the conserved phenylalanine or tryptophan, likely indicating a read error. V and J are TRBV4-1 and TRBJ2-7; 9 bases align to TRBD1. CDR1 and CDR2 (germline): MGHRA, YSYEKL. The CDR3 runs to 16 residues. V lost 2 bases, J lost 3 bases, and 8 bases stayed unmatched. In DNA form, the CDR3 reads TGCGCCAGCAGCCAAATACAGGGGGCTGGGGGCTACGAGCAGTACTCC. This gives the protein CASSQIQGAGGYEQYS.